The clone carrying this T cell receptor beta chain occurred a few times. Its specificity is not known. This entry belongs to a study of human T cells and chemical hapten exposure. A single record per CDR3 protein comes from TCRdb applying MiXCR to the RACE reads. The sample has some 89,000 distinct CDR3 sequences; roughly a quarter are singletons. Documented time point: patch test 3, about 24 weeks after DPC sensitization. As for treatment: therapeutic diphenylcyclopropenone sensitization with weekly scalp DPC. Study-wide results and caveats: Once DPC sensitization occurred, TCRs above 1 in 1000 frequency showed no change.

Trimming stripped 4 bases from V and 0 bases from J, with 6 bases between. Germline CDR1 MGHDK, CDR2 SYGVNS. The CDR3 runs to 13 residues. This chain connects TRBV25-1 to TRBJ1-1; D remains ambiguous. This material consisted of whole blood, taken in connection with sensitization to the hapten diphenylcyclopropenone (DPC). The TCR sequence derives from a man in his forties or fifties with alopecia areata. Some clones in this sample may be carry-over from other donors' samples. The CDR3 loop reads CASSGPLNTEAFF. The CDR3 DNA follows: TGTGCCAGCAGTGGCCCACTGAACACTGAAGCTTTCTTT.